These 28 T cell receptor beta chains share one sample of origin, sequenced in a study of OX40 agonist ivuxolimab in advanced cancers. Sequencing used immunoSEQ multiplex PCR; TCRdb keeps in-frame clones, though not all of them. Altogether roughly 40,000 clones are present, around 82% being singletons, with the ten largest covering around 2%. Sequencing used CD4+ or CD8+ T cells sorted from blood, obtained in a trial of the OX40 agonist ivuxolimab. These TCRs come from an adult with an advanced solid tumor such as melanoma, head and neck, liver or kidney cancer.

This chain uses TRBV2 with TRBJ2-5, with TRBD1 matching over 9 bases. The germline CDR1 and CDR2 sequences are SNHLY and FYNNEI. This CDR3 spans 14 amino acids. J lost 5 bases, V lost 7 bases, and 8 bases had no gene match. In DNA, the CDR3 is TGTGCCAGCAACAACAGGGGGCTGGTTGAGACCCAGTACTTC. This sequence encodes CASNNRGLVETQYF.

The genes are TRBV18 and TRBJ2-5; 8 nucleotides align to TRBD1. Germline values: CDR1 KGHSH, CDR2 LQKENI. The CDR3 is made up of 13 amino acids. V trimming: 3 bases; J trimming: 5 bases; junction bases outside the gene matches: 2. The CDR3 spells CASSPRQGETQYF. CDR3 bases: TGTGCCAGCTCACCTCGACAGGGGGAGACCCAGTACTTC.

In its sample, this clone was seen once. V gene TRBV7-2 combines with J gene TRBJ2-5; 8 nucleotides agree with TRBD2. Per the germline V gene, CDR1 is SGHTA and CDR2 is FQGNSA. The CDR3 loop spans 15 amino acids. The V gene end was trimmed by 3 bases and the J gene end by 7 bases; junction bases not matched to a gene: 10. The chain's CDR3 is CASSFGGGTGGTQYF. CDR3 DNA sequence: TGTGCCAGCAGCTTCGGCGGGGGGACGGGAGGGACCCAGTACTTC.

The gene calls are TRBV27 and TRBJ1-6, with D perhaps matching TRBD1 (6 bases). Germline CDR1 reads MNHEY; CDR2 reads SMNVEV (reference sequence). The CDR3 has 16 amino acids. Trimming shortened V by 9 bases and J by 5 bases, and 20 bases separated the two germline ends. In DNA form, the CDR3 reads TGTGCCAGTTCCTTACTACACAGGGTGAATAATTCACCCCTCCACTTT. It is translated as CASSLLHRVNNSPLHF.

The chain couples TRBV15 to TRBJ2-1, with 8 bases matching TRBD1. Trimming cost V 2 bases and J 7 bases; bases outside gene matches: 7. Germline V gene sequence: CDR1 LNHNV, CDR2 YYDKDF (reference sequence). This CDR3 is built from 15 residues. The CDR3 protein is CATSRNPRQGNEQFF. The CDR3, as DNA: TGTGCCACCAGCAGAAATCCTAGACAGGGGAATGAGCAGTTCTTC.

This chain uses TRBV18 with TRBJ1-4; no firm D call. The CDR3 covers 15 residues. Trimming left V 3 bases short and J 0 bases short, with 8 bases between. Looked up from germline, CDR1 is KGHSH and CDR2 is LQKENI. CDR3 DNA sequence: TGTGCCAGCTCACCCGACCTAACAACTAATGAAAAACTGTTTTTT. Residues: CASSPDLTTNEKLFF.

V usage is TRBV4-2 and J usage is TRBJ2-3, with 15 nucleotides matching TRBD2. Germline-derived CDR1 and CDR2 are LGHNA and YNFKEQ. The CDR3 has 16 amino acids. V was pared by 1 base and J by 4 bases, with 0 bases of the junction left unmatched. CDR3 sequence: CASSQGTSGGADTQYF. DNA of the CDR3: TGTGCCAGCAGCCAAGGGACTAGCGGGGGGGCAGATACGCAGTATTTT.

J is TRBJ2-1 and V is TRBV5-1; the match to TRBD2 covers 7 bases. The CDR3 is 14 amino acids. Germline V gene sequence: CDR1 SGHRS, CDR2 YFSETQ. V trimming: 1 base; J trimming: 7 bases; junction bases outside the gene matches: 5. In nucleotides, the CDR3 is TGCGCCAGCAGCTTGACGGGGGGTGGAAATGAGCAGTTCTTC. Its translation: CASSLTGGGNEQFF.

V and J are TRBV2 and TRBJ2-4; no definite D call. Per the germline V gene, CDR1 is SNHLY and CDR2 is FYNNEI. This CDR3 region has 11 residues. The V end lost 6 bases, the J end lost 7 bases, and 7 bases lay between the germline ends. The CDR3, as DNA: TGTGCCAGCAGCCCCTGGAACATTCAGTACTTC. Protein: CASSPWNIQYF.

As regards this clone: One junction end does not reproduce the germline sequence, and a read error may be involved. The CDR3 sequence: CASSLMMNSPPHF. In DNA form, the CDR3 reads TGTGCCAGCAGCTTAATGATGAATTCACCCCCCCACTTT. The chain recombines TRBV7-3 with TRBJ1-6, with D unresolved. This CDR3 comprises 13 residues. Germline CDR1 SGHTA, CDR2 FQGTGA.

The CDR3 loop reads CASSPRTSGGASSYNEQFF. The CDR3 region has the DNA TGTGCCAGCTCACCCCGGACTAGCGGGGGGGCCTCCTCCTACAATGAGCAGTTCTTC. This chain uses TRBV18 with TRBJ2-1; 15 nucleotides agree with TRBD2. V dropped 3 bases and J dropped 0; count of bases not matched to a gene: 6. The length of the CDR3 is 19 residues. In germline, CDR1 is KGHSH, CDR2 LQKENI.

The chain has TRBV11-2 and TRBJ1-1; possibly TRBD1 for D (5 bases). The germline CDR1 and CDR2 sequences are SGHAT and FQNNGV. This CDR3 contains 15 residues. V was shortened by 4 bases and J by 7 bases, with 19 bases between the two germline ends. CDR3 DNA: TGTGCCAGCAGCTCTGGTCGACCCGGGGCGTTTGAAGCTTTCTTT. Its translation: CASSSGRPGAFEAFF.

CDR3 DNA sequence: TGTGCCAGCAGTGTTCAACCGCCTTACGACAAGTCGGGCAACGTCCTGACTTTC. Residues: CASSVQPPYDKSGNVLTF. V gene TRBV6-9 combines with J gene TRBJ2-6; unclear D gene. V was cut by 5 bases and J by 9 bases, with 26 bases left in between. Germline V gene lookup returns CDR1 MNHGY and CDR2 SVAAGI. The CDR3 sequence is 18 residues long.

V gene TRBV19 combines with J gene TRBJ2-3; 10 bases fit TRBD1. CDR1 is LNHDA, CDR2 SQIVND, per germline (reference sequence). The CDR3 loop spans 16 amino acids. V dropped 2 bases and J dropped 3; count of bases not matched to a gene: 5. The CDR3 coding sequence is TGTGCCAGTAGTATATCGGGGACAGGGGTAACAGATACGCAGTATTTT. This sequence encodes CASSISGTGVTDTQYF.

The rearrangement links TRBV6-6 to TRBJ2-1; D is tentatively TRBD1 or TRBD2 (5 bases each). The CDR3 has 16 amino acids. The germline CDR1 and CDR2 sequences are MNHNY and SVGAGI (reference sequence). V was cut by 3 bases and J by 3 bases, with 15 bases left in between. The CDR3 loop reads CASSYGAGGVYNEQFF. Written as DNA, the CDR3 is TGTGCCAGCAGTTATGGGGCGGGCGGAGTCTACAATGAGCAGTTCTTC.

Concerning this clone: The junction differs from germline at one of its ends, possibly a read error. The CDR3 loop reads CASSSLWESADYGYTF. The DNA for the CDR3 is TGTGCTAGCAGCTCTTTGTGGGAGTCCGCGGACTATGGCTACACCTTC. The chain is built from TRBV7-7 and TRBJ1-2; D is unclear. CDR3 length: 16 amino acids. Per the germline V gene, CDR1 is SSHAT and CDR2 is FNYEAQ (reference sequence).

The chain carries TRBV13 and TRBJ2-3, with TRBD2 matching over 8 bases. Germline V gene data show CDR1 as PRHDT and CDR2 as FYEKMQ (reference sequence). The CDR3 loop spans 16 amino acids. The trim removed 5 bases at V and 2 bases at J, leaving 9 bases unmatched. Here the CDR3 reads CASSQGSSGLTDTQYF. The DNA of the CDR3 is TGTGCCAGCAGCCAGGGGTCTAGCGGGCTCACAGATACGCAGTATTTT.

The rearrangement uses TRBV9 and TRBJ2-5; TRBD2 matches at 10 bases. Per the germline V gene, CDR1 is SGDLS and CDR2 is YYNGEE. This CDR3 is 17 amino acids long. Unmatched junction bases numbered 12, after V lost 2 bases and J lost 5 bases. Here the CDR3 reads CASSVRASGGLGETQYF. The CDR3 DNA sequence: TGTGCCAGCAGCGTCCGGGCTAGCGGGGGCCTTGGGGAGACCCAGTACTTC.

This rearrangement joins TRBV4-1 to TRBJ2-7; D is possibly TRBD2 (6 bases). The CDR3 has 15 amino acids. With 0 bases removed from V and 9 bases from J, the gap between germline ends came to 18 bases. Germline lookup yields CDR1 MGHRA and CDR2 YSYEKL. In nucleotides, the CDR3 is TGCGCCAGCAGCCAAGATGGCCGGAGGGGCGGGCGGCAGTACTTC. The encoded protein is CASSQDGRRGGRQYF.

This clone was seen just once. The genes are TRBV7-2 and TRBJ2-7; TRBD2 matches at 13 bases. The CDR3 runs 16 residues. The ends lost 4 bases at V and 2 bases at J; junction bases unmatched: 5. Germline V gives CDR1 SGHTA, CDR2 FQGNSA. The CDR3: CASSSGTSGGAYEQYF. The CDR3 DNA is TGTGCCAGCAGCTCGGGCACTAGCGGGGGGGCCTACGAGCAGTACTTC.

This clone showed up just a few times. V usage is TRBV27 and J usage is TRBJ2-3, with D perhaps TRBD1 (6 bases). The CDR3 extends over 15 amino acids. The germline V gene encodes CDR1 MNHEY and CDR2 SMNVEV (reference sequence). Trimming left V 6 bases short and J 4 bases short, with 17 bases between. CDR3 DNA: TGTGCCAGCAGAAAACAGGGAACCGTCGCAGATACGCAGTATTTT. It codes for CASRKQGTVADTQYF.

This chain joins TRBV2 and TRBJ2-2, with TRBD2 identical over 11 bases. The V and J ends lost 3 bases and 4 bases, in that order; junction bases with no gene match: 4. Germline V gives CDR1 SNHLY, CDR2 FYNNEI. This CDR3 has 16 residues. The CDR3 bases are TGTGCCAGCAGTGAGGTAGCGGGGGGGTGCACCGGGGAGCTGTTTTTT. Translation: CASSEVAGGCTGELFF. The variable domain in full, completed from reference TRBV2 and TRBJ2-2, reads EPEVTQTPSHQVTQMGQEVILRCVPISNHLYFYWYRQILGQKVEFLVSFYNNEISEKSEIFDDQFSVERPDGSNFTLKIRSTKLEDSAMYFCASSEVAGGCTGELFFGEGSRLTVL.

This chain links TRBV2 with TRBJ1-2; D gene ambiguous. Trimming removed 5 bases at V and 7 bases at J, with 17 bases between. Germline-derived CDR1 and CDR2 are SNHLY and FYNNEI. The CDR3 extends over 14 amino acids. CDR3 in amino acids: CASSSGPRLSGYTF. CDR3 coding DNA: TGTGCCAGCAGTAGTGGGCCCCGGCTGAGTGGCTACACCTTC.

The chain has TRBV19 and TRBJ1-1; 8 bases align to TRBD1. CDR3 length equals 14 residues. CDR1 and CDR2 from the germline V gene are LNHDA and SQIVND (reference sequence). Germline trimming cut 5 bases from V and 4 bases from J; bases unmatched to any gene: 6. This CDR3 reads CASSVHRGSTEAFF. As DNA, the CDR3 is TGTGCCAGTAGTGTCCACAGGGGGTCCACTGAAGCTTTCTTT.

The chain combines TRBV7-2 with TRBJ2-3, with D possibly TRBD2 on 5 matching bases. This CDR3 is built from 14 residues. Germline CDR1 is SGHTA and CDR2 is FQGNSA. Trimming pared 1 base from V and 0 bases from J, leaving 5 bases between. The DNA of the CDR3 is TGTGCCAGCAGCTTAGAGCGGAGCACAGATACGCAGTATTTT. It is translated as CASSLERSTDTQYF.

The chain uses TRBV7-2 and TRBJ2-3, with 8 bases fitting TRBD2. Trimming cost V 1 base and J 3 bases; bases outside gene matches: 6. The length of the CDR3 is 16 residues. Per the germline V gene, CDR1 is SGHTA and CDR2 is FQGNSA. The CDR3 coding sequence is TGTGCCAGCAGCTTAGTAGGCGGGGGGTTGACAGATACGCAGTATTTT. Its protein product is CASSLVGGGLTDTQYF.

The CDR3 reads CASSEIRVDYGYTF. In DNA, the CDR3 is TGTGCCAGCAGTGAGATCAGGGTCGACTATGGCTACACCTTC. The J gene is TRBJ1-2, the V gene TRBV25-1; D may be TRBD1 (5 bases). In germline, CDR1 is MGHDK, CDR2 SYGVNS. The CDR3 is 14 residues long. The V gene lost 3 bases and the J gene lost 3 bases, with 11 bases spanning the gap.

This chain joins TRBV6-1 and TRBJ2-1, with D possibly called TRBD1 or TRBD2 (6 bases each). This CDR3 has 14 residues. Germline CDR1 and CDR2: MNHNS and SASEGT. V shed 5 bases and J shed 6 bases, with 14 bases lying between them. CDR3 nucleotides: TGTGCCAGCAGTAAACCGGGGGCCCTCAATGAGCAGTTCTTC. Protein product: CASSKPGALNEQFF.